This TCR beta chain is from a study of T cells in Graves' hyperthyroidism and ophthalmopathy. Findings and caveats of the study: Blood also carried most thyroid clonotypes expanded above 0.001. A 13 V-J model separated ophthalmopathy from stable hyperthyroidism.

V was clipped by 2 bases and J by 5 bases, with 9 bases between them. The CDR3 length is 13 residues. The germline V gene has CDR1 SGHDN and CDR2 FVKESK. Amplification of TCR beta CDR3 regions used RNA as the template. Carried out on the TCR CDR3, a first-round RT-PCR used the HTBI primer set. TCRdb reprocessed the multiplex PCR reads with MiXCR, giving one entry per CDR3 protein. Among roughly 560,000 distinct CDR3 sequences listed, roughly 15% were seen once. With respect to this clonotype: The target antigen is unknown.

The source of this sequence is a woman aged 40 to 50 with Graves' ophthalmopathy. J is TRBJ2-5 and V is TRBV14; no definite D call. Sequencing input: blood. CDR3 nucleotide sequence: TGTGCCAGCAGCCAATACATGGGGGAGACCCAGTACTTC. Translation gives CASSQYMGETQYF.